This T cell receptor (beta chain) came from a study of blood T cells in healthy people across ages. This clonotype was picked up a small number of times. CDR3 size: 13 residues. V was cut by 4 bases and J by 5 bases, with 12 bases left in between. Germline CDR1 is SGHRS and CDR2 is YFSETQ. A sample-barcoded 5' primer and a J-beta primer mix were used in a second PCR of about 6 to 12 cycles. TCRdb used MiXCR to reprocess the 5' RACE reads, holding one entry per CDR3 protein. This sample yields 700,000 to 950,000 distinct CDR3 sequences, of which 55% to 70% are seen a single time; about 20% belongs to the top ten.

The chain combines TRBV5-1 with TRBJ2-5, with a tentative D call TRBD1 (6 bases). This sequence was found in a man younger than 40 in good health. The sample comprised blood. The CDR3 sequence is CASSTGHKETQYF. CDR3 in DNA: TGCGCCAGCAGCACGGGACATAAGGAGACCCAGTACTTC.